These 21 T cell receptor beta chains came from one sample sequenced in a study of sequential checkpoint blockade in melanoma. Repertoires were generated with immunoSEQ multiplex PCR, while TCRdb's copy carries only in-frame clones and drops some. This sample has 20,000 or so clones, with around 82% found just once. Documented treatment: randomized to nivolumab then ipilimumab (arm A) or the reverse (arm B). The input for sequencing was CD8+ T cells sorted from blood (inferred from file names), taken from a patient given nivolumab and ipilimumab in sequence. These receptors were obtained from a human donor with melanoma.

The chain carries TRBV10-1 and TRBJ1-1; 10 bases map to TRBD1. Losses at the gene ends were 6 bases for V and 5 bases for J; bases not matched to a gene: 3. From germline, CDR1 is WNHNN and CDR2 SYGVQD (reference sequence). This CDR3 region has 13 residues. In DNA, the CDR3 is TGCGCCAGCAGCGGGACAGGGGTGACTGAAGCTTTCTTT. Amino acids: CASSGTGVTEAFF.

This sequence joins TRBV27 and TRBJ1-1, with 10 bases aligning to TRBD1. Germline V CDR1 and CDR2: MNHEY, SMNVEV (reference sequence). The CDR3 has 14 residues. V was pared by 6 bases and J by 3 bases, with 4 bases of the junction left unmatched. The CDR3 region has the DNA TGTGCCAGCAGACCGGGACAGGGGTACACTGAAGCTTTCTTT. It codes for CASRPGQGYTEAFF.

The chain couples TRBV6-1 to TRBJ1-1; D is ambiguous. V lost 5 bases to trimming and J lost 6 bases, with 13 bases between them. Per the germline V gene, CDR1 is MNHNS and CDR2 is SASEGT. This CDR3 region has 13 residues. The CDR3 region is CASSYRASPEAFF. The CDR3 region has the DNA TGTGCCAGCAGTTATAGAGCTTCCCCTGAAGCTTTCTTT.

The rearrangement links TRBV28 to TRBJ1-5, with no clear D. CDR3 size: 14 residues. The germline gives CDR1 MDHEN, CDR2 SYDVKM. The V end was cut by 3 bases, the J end by 1 base, with 7 bases between. Here the CDR3 DNA reads TGTGCCAGCAGTTTGAGGCGGAGCAATCAGCCCCAGCATTTT. Amino acids: CASSLRRSNQPQHF.

CDR3 sequence: CASSLIAGVPDTQYF. As DNA, the CDR3 is TGCGCCAGCAGCCTGATAGCGGGAGTCCCAGATACGCAGTATTTT. The rearrangement links TRBV5-1 to TRBJ2-3, with TRBD2 identical over 9 bases. V shed 4 bases, J shed 4 bases, and the junction held 7 bases outside the gene matches. This CDR3 is built from 15 residues. Germline CDR1 SGHRS, CDR2 YFSETQ.

This rearrangement joins TRBV27 to TRBJ2-7; TRBD1 matches at 8 bases. Trimming removed 3 bases from V and 7 bases from J; junction bases left unmatched: 8. The germline V gene has CDR1 MNHEY and CDR2 SMNVEV (reference sequence). The CDR3 totals 14 residues. The CDR3: CASSFTGGLQEQYF. The CDR3 DNA is TGTGCCAGCAGTTTTACAGGGGGACTCCAGGAGCAGTACTTC.

V usage is TRBV7-8 and J usage is TRBJ2-3, with D perhaps TRBD2 (6 bases). This CDR3 is built from 14 residues. Germline V gene data show CDR1 as SGHVS and CDR2 as FQNEAQ. Trimming stripped 3 bases from V and 4 bases from J, with 11 bases between. Here the CDR3 reads CASSFAGRSDTQYF. In DNA form, the CDR3 reads TGTGCCAGCAGCTTTGCCGGGAGATCAGATACGCAGTATTTT.

The chain uses TRBV7-9 and TRBJ1-2; 7 bases fit TRBD1. Trimming removed 4 bases from V and 4 bases from J; junction bases left unmatched: 9. Germline CDR1 SEHNR, CDR2 FQNEAQ (reference sequence). This CDR3 comprises 15 residues. This chain's CDR3 is CASSSEDRTSYGYTF. Here the CDR3 DNA reads TGTGCCAGCAGCTCCGAGGACAGGACCAGCTATGGCTACACCTTC.

This chain uses TRBV10-2 with TRBJ1-1; D perhaps matches TRBD1 (5 bases). The CDR3 length is 16 residues. Trimming removed 2 bases from V and 5 bases from J, with 18 bases in between. Per germline, CDR1 WSHSY and CDR2 SAAADI. The CDR3 DNA sequence: TGCGCCAGCAGTGAGCCTCTGGGGAGGGGCATAACTGAAGCTTTCTTT. Amino acid sequence: CASSEPLGRGITEAFF.

CDR3: CASSLIAGETDTQYF. As DNA, the CDR3 is TGTGCCAGCAGCTTAATCGCGGGAGAGACAGATACGCAGTATTTT. The genes are TRBV7-6 and TRBJ2-3, with TRBD2 matching over 7 bases. This CDR3 comprises 15 residues. With 2 bases clipped from V and 3 bases from J, the junction kept 5 bases outside the gene matches. The germline V gene has CDR1 SGHVS and CDR2 FNYEAQ.

This rearrangement joins TRBV4-2 to TRBJ2-1; 10 bases are a match to TRBD2. CDR3 length: 17 residues. Germline-derived CDR1 and CDR2 are LGHNA and YNFKEQ. V gave up 3 bases and J gave up 0 bases; unmatched junction bases: 5. The CDR3 spells CASSHGLAEPSYNEQFF. CDR3 nucleotide sequence: TGTGCCAGCAGCCATGGACTAGCGGAGCCCTCCTACAATGAGCAGTTCTTC.

The chain uses TRBV27 and TRBJ2-5; D is uncertain. V shed 4 bases and J shed 4 bases, with 4 bases lying between them. In germline, CDR1 is MNHEY, CDR2 SMNVEV (reference sequence). There are 11 residues in the CDR3. The CDR3 loop reads CASSSGETQYF. The DNA for the CDR3 is TGTGCCAGCAGTTCAGGAGAGACCCAGTACTTC.

The chain links TRBV19 to TRBJ1-5; unclear D gene. This CDR3 has 15 residues. From germline, CDR1 is LNHDA and CDR2 SQIVND (reference sequence). The V gene lost 0 bases and the J gene lost 0 bases, with 6 bases spanning the gap. The CDR3 DNA reads TGTGCCAGTAGTATAGACGGTAATAGCAATCAGCCCCAGCATTTT. Residues: CASSIDGNSNQPQHF.

The genes are TRBV28 and TRBJ2-1; D possibly corresponds to TRBD1 (5 bases). The length of the CDR3 is 12 residues. The V and J ends lost 10 bases and 6 bases respectively, with 13 bases between them. The V gene's germline CDR1 is MDHEN and CDR2 SYDVKM. CDR3 nucleotide sequence: TGTGCCATCGAAGGGGCAGGCAATGAGCAGTTCTTC. Translating gives CAIEGAGNEQFF.

The gene calls are TRBV7-2 and TRBJ2-5; D call uncertain. The V gene's germline CDR1 is SGHTA and CDR2 FQGNSA. The CDR3 contains 13 residues. V was trimmed by 8 bases and J by 5 bases, leaving 15 bases between them. CDR3 bases: TGTGCCAGCGCCAGGCCCAATAGGGAGACCCAGTACTTC. Amino acid sequence: CASARPNRETQYF.

The gene calls are TRBV15 and TRBJ1-1, with 7 nucleotides matching TRBD1. CDR1 and CDR2 (germline): LNHNV, YYDKDF (reference sequence). Unmatched junction bases numbered 16, after V lost 4 bases and J lost 8 bases. The length of the CDR3 is 16 residues. The CDR3 protein is CATSNDRAMDLTEAFF. CDR3 DNA sequence: TGTGCCACCAGCAACGACAGGGCTATGGATCTCACCGAAGCTTTCTTT.

This clone was observed a handful of times. This sequence joins TRBV7-9 and TRBJ1-2, with D hard to call. This CDR3 has 13 residues. CDR1 is SEHNR, CDR2 FQNEAQ, per germline (reference sequence). V was shortened by 0 bases and J by 8 bases, with 10 bases between the two germline ends. The CDR3 reads CASSLAQKEGYTF. In DNA, the CDR3 is TGTGCCAGCAGCTTAGCGCAGAAGGAGGGCTACACCTTC. Together with reference TRBV7-9 and TRBJ1-2, the CDR3 gives the full variable domain: DTGVSQNPRHKITKRGQNVTFRCDPISEHNRLYWYRQTLGQGPEFLTYFQNEAQLEKSRLLSDRFSAERPKGSFSTLEIQRTEQGDSAMYLCASSLAQKEGYTFGSGTRLTVV.

V gene TRBV7-9 combines with J gene TRBJ1-1; D gene uncertain. Germline assignment: CDR1 SEHNR and CDR2 FQNEAQ (reference sequence). CDR3 length equals 12 residues. V was trimmed by 3 bases and J by 4 bases, leaving 6 bases between them. The DNA of the CDR3 is TGTGCCAGCAGCTTGTCTCGCACTGAAGCTTTCTTT. Residues: CASSLSRTEAFF. Variable domain in full (rest from reference TRBV7-9 and TRBJ1-1): DTGVSQNPRHKITKRGQNVTFRCDPISEHNRLYWYRQTLGQGPEFLTYFQNEAQLEKSRLLSDRFSAERPKGSFSTLEIQRTEQGDSAMYLCASSLSRTEAFFGQGTRLTVV.

This clone came up a few times. V gene TRBV2 combines with J gene TRBJ1-1; D possibly corresponds to TRBD1 (5 bases). The CDR3 is 13 amino acids. Trimming took off 8 bases at V and 1 base at J, with 11 bases between the two ends. Germline CDR1 and CDR2: SNHLY and FYNNEI. The CDR3 is CASQRQGNTEAFF. The CDR3 nucleotides are TGTGCCAGCCAGCGCCAGGGGAACACTGAAGCTTTCTTT.

The chain employs TRBV15 and TRBJ2-5; 10 nucleotides match TRBD2. This CDR3 is 13 amino acids long. The trim removed 8 bases at V and 4 bases at J, leaving 4 bases unmatched. Germline loops: CDR1 LNHNV, CDR2 YYDKDF (reference sequence). CDR3 sequence reads: CATQREGRETQYF. The CDR3 coding sequence is TGTGCCACCCAGCGGGAGGGCCGAGAGACCCAGTACTTC.

The rearrangement uses TRBV19 and TRBJ1-2; TRBD1 is a possible D gene (6 bases). V was trimmed by 3 bases and J by 8 bases, leaving 19 bases between them. The CDR3 runs 15 residues. Germline CDR1 and CDR2: LNHDA and SQIVND (reference sequence). The CDR3 loop is CASSIVPGHPKGYTF. CDR3 DNA: TGTGCCAGTAGTATCGTTCCGGGACACCCAAAAGGCTACACCTTC.